This paragraph reports one T cell receptor (beta chain). The data derive from a study of beta chain features in type 1 diabetes. The CDR3 consists of 14 residues. Germline values: CDR1 MNHNS, CDR2 SASEGT. The germline V and J ends were trimmed by 6 bases and 5 bases, with 15 bases remaining between them. Expressed TCRB transcripts were sequenced, since all the RNA that had been isolated was reverse transcribed. Sequencing was performed with immunoSEQ multiplex PCR; in TCRdb, only in-frame clones are kept and a portion is missing. The table has 120,000 to 150,000 clones, 40% to 60% seen once. Material for sequencing was Tregs from blood. This chain links TRBV6-1 with TRBJ2-3; D is perhaps TRBD1 (6 bases). This TCR came from a man younger than 35 in good health. The CDR3, as DNA: TGTGCCAGCAGGATGGTACAGGGTGGAGATACGCAGTATTTT. Its protein is CASRMVQGGDTQYF.